Listed below are T cell receptor beta chains from one sample, sequenced in a study of blood T cell repertoires in COVID-19. Sequencing was performed with immunoSEQ multiplex PCR; in TCRdb, only in-frame clones are kept and a portion is missing. The sample lists 240,000 or so clones; about 88% were seen once. Sequenced: peripheral blood. The receptors stem from a woman aged 65 to 85 with active or convalescent COVID-19. CDR3s include the opening cysteine and the closing phenylalanine or tryptophan. D genes are given only for firm matches. Expanded clones are given a class, and other clones once, few, many or no size at all.

TRBV7-8,.,TRBJ1-1,17,.,TGTGCCAGCAGCTTATCGGGCCGAAGAACGGGGGGGACTGAAGCTTTCTTT,CASSLSGRRTGGTEAFF
TRBV19,.,TRBJ1-5,15,.,TGTGCCAGTAGTATATACAGCGGTAAGGATCAGCCCCAGCATTTT,CASSIYSGKDQPQHF
TRBV7-2,.,TRBJ2-5,16,.,TGTGCCAGCAACCCCTCCGGCGGGGCTATGACTGAGACCCAGTACTTC,CASNPSGGAMTETQYF
TRBV6-2/TRBV6-3,.,TRBJ1-3,14,.,TGTGCCAGCAGCAACCCCGGAGGGACCTTCACCATATATTTT,CASSNPGGTFTIYF
TRBV9,.,TRBJ1-2,13,.,TGTGCCAGCAGCGTATCGGACAGCTATGGCTACACCTTC,CASSVSDSYGYTF
TRBV12-3/TRBV12-4,TRBD1,TRBJ1-2,13,.,TGTGCCAGCAGTACACAGGGGTCGGATGGCTACACCTTC,CASSTQGSDGYTF
TRBV7-6,.,TRBJ1-5,14,.,TGTGCCAGCAGCTTACGCAGGACTAATCAGCCCCAGCATTTT,CASSLRRTNQPQHF
TRBV24-1,TRBD1,TRBJ2-7,15,.,TGTGCCACCAGCCCGGGGGGGACAGGGGCCTACGAGCAGTACTTC,CATSPGGTGAYEQYF
TRBV6-6,.,TRBJ1-6,13,.,TGTGCCAGCAGTTACACCCCCAGGGACACCCTCCACTTT,CASSYTPRDTLHF
TRBV7-2,TRBD1,TRBJ2-7,14,.,TGTGCCAGCAGCTTGACAGGGGGCGACTACGAGCAGTACTTC,CASSLTGGDYEQYF
TRBV10-3,TRBD2,TRBJ2-5,13,.,TGTGCCATCAGTCTTGGGGGGGAAGAGACCCAGTACTTC,CAISLGGEETQYF
TRBV18,.,TRBJ1-5,15,.,TGTGCCAGCTCACCAATCGGTGGGGGCATACAGCCCCAGCATTTT,CASSPIGGGIQPQHF
TRBV7-2,TRBD2,TRBJ2-1,15,.,TGTGCCAGCAGCGAGGGACTAGCTGCCTACAATGAGCAGTTCTTC,CASSEGLAAYNEQFF
TRBV20-1,TRBD1,TRBJ1-1,15,.,TGCAGTGCTAGTTTACAGGGGTTTATGAACACTGAAGCTTTCTTT,CSASLQGFMNTEAFF
TRBV11-3,.,TRBJ1-3,14,.,TGTGCCAGCAGCTTGGGGAGCTCTGGAAACACCATATATTTT,CASSLGSSGNTIYF
TRBV6-2/TRBV6-3,TRBD2,TRBJ2-1,14,.,TGTGCCAGCAGTGGTCTAGCGGACTACAATGAGCAGTTCTTC,CASSGLADYNEQFF
TRBV7-2,.,TRBJ1-1,16,.,TGTGCCAGCAGCTTAGCGGGGGGTGTTCAGAACACTGAAGCTTTCTTT,CASSLAGGVQNTEAFF
TRBV5-6,.,TRBJ1-6,14,.,TGTGCCAGCAGCTTGGAGGGGTCCCTTAAACCCCTCCACTTT,CASSLEGSLKPLHF
TRBV9,.,TRBJ1-1,15,.,TGTGCCAGCAGCGTTTCTTGGGGGGTGAACACTGAAGCTTTCTTT,CASSVSWGVNTEAFF
TRBV5-5,.,TRBJ1-2,15,.,TGTGCCAGCAGCTTGGTCGGGGAGGGAAACTATGGCTACACCTTC,CASSLVGEGNYGYTF
TRBV7-6,TRBD2,TRBJ2-5,19,.,TGTGCCAGCAGCTTAGGGACTAGCGGGGGGGCGGATCCACTGGAGACCCAGTACTTC,CASSLGTSGGADPLETQYF
TRBV18,TRBD1,TRBJ2-7,15,.,TGTGCCAGCTCACCCGGGACAGGGTGGACGGACGAGCAGTACTTC,CASSPGTGWTDEQYF
TRBV7-9,.,TRBJ1-5,16,once,TGTGCCAGCAGCCGCAGTGGGCAGGTGCTTAATCAGCCCCAGCATTTT,CASSRSGQVLNQPQHF
TRBV19,.,TRBJ1-4,13,.,TGTGCCAGTAGTATTTTACGGAATGAAAAACTGTTTTTT,CASSILRNEKLFF
TRBV25-1,TRBD1,TRBJ2-1,15,few,TGTGCCAGCAAGAACCCCGGGACAGTAGACAATGAGCAGTTCTTC,CASKNPGTVDNEQFF
TRBV5-1,.,TRBJ2-7,14,.,TGCGCCAGCAGCTGGGGCGGGAACTCCTACGAGCAGTACTTC,CASSWGGNSYEQYF
TRBV7-8,TRBD1,TRBJ2-7,13,.,TGTGCCAGCAGCCCCGGGACAGGCTACGAGCAGTACTTC,CASSPGTGYEQYF